The next 2 T cell receptor beta chains were all read from a single sample in a study of beta chain features in type 1 diabetes. The study, taken as a whole, reports: Shorter TCRB CDR3s, moderately but significantly so, were found in Type 1 diabetes patients in all four CD4+ subsets.

The whole isolated RNA underwent reverse transcription, so sequencing captured expressed TCRB transcripts. The assay was immunoSEQ multiplex PCR, and TCRdb's table has in-frame clones only and misses some. The data contain 200,000 to 300,000 clones, roughly a tenth of them singletons. No cognate antigen is known for these TCRs. Sequencing was performed on naive CD4+ T cells from blood. These receptor sequences come from a man aged 30 to 39 with type 1 diabetes.

The chain employs TRBV25-1 and TRBJ2-3, with a tentative D call TRBD1 (5 bases). CDR3 length equals 15 residues. Trimming removed 4 bases from V and 4 bases from J, with 15 bases in between. Germline lookup yields CDR1 MGHDK and CDR2 SYGVNS. The CDR3 DNA reads as TGTGCCAGCAGTGCATGGGGCGAAGGATCAGATACGCAGTATTTT. Encoded protein: CASSAWGEGSDTQYF.

This chain joins TRBV7-2 and TRBJ2-7; D not resolved. The CDR3 runs 15 residues. The V gene lost 3 bases and the J gene lost 6 bases, with 18 bases spanning the gap. Germline CDR1 SGHTA, CDR2 FQGNSA. CDR3: CASSLNPSLVSEQYF. CDR3 DNA sequence: TGTGCCAGCAGCTTGAACCCCTCCCTAGTCAGCGAGCAGTACTTC.